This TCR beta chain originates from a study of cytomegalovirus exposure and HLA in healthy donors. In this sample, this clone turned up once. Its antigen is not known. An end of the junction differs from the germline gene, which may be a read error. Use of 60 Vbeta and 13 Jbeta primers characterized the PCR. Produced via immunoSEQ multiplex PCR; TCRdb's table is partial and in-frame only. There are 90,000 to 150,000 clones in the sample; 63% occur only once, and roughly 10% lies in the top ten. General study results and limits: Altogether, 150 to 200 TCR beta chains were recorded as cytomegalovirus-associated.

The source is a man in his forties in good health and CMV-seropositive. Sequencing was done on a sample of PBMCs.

The CDR3 sequence is CAISARTGGTEASF. CDR3 DNA sequence: TGTGCCATCAGTGCCCGGACAGGGGGCACTGAAGCTTCCTTT. This chain joins TRBV10-3 and TRBJ1-1; 11 bases match TRBD1. Germline V gene lookup returns CDR1 ENHRY and CDR2 SYGVKD. CDR3 length equals 14 residues.